This T cell receptor (beta chain) was recorded in a study of blood T cells in healthy people across ages. Many counts were recorded for this clonotype. Together with a sample-barcoded 5' primer, a J-beta primer mix was included in a second PCR lasting 7 to 11 cycles. MiXCR, run by TCRdb on the 5' RACE reads, gives a single entry per CDR3 protein. Here the sample spans fewer than 1.5 million distinct CDR3 sequences, roughly 45% being singletons. Healthy Caucasian individuals from Russia aged about 6 to 90 were enrolled as donors. Trimming took 0 bases from V and 0 from J, leaving 15 bases between them. The CDR3 consists of 17 residues. The germline CDR1 and CDR2 sequences are LGHNA and YNFKEQ.

The J gene is TRBJ2-7, the V gene TRBV4-2; D uncertain. The sequence came from a young woman in good health. Material: blood. CDR3 in DNA: TGTGCCAGCAGCCAAGAATATGAACACCGAAGCTCCTACGAGCAGTACTTC. Amino acid sequence: CASSQEYEHRSSYEQYF.